The clone carrying this T cell receptor (beta chain) was observed a handful of times. The antigen is unknown. The data are from a study of Graves' ophthalmopathy and Graves' hyperthyroidism. RNA transcripts provided the template for amplifying TCR beta CDR3 regions. An initial RT-PCR round employing HTBI primers preceded a second-round multiplex PCR. One entry per CDR3 protein, called by TCRdb with MiXCR from the multiplex PCR reads. The table shows about 550,000 distinct CDR3 sequences, with under 45% occurring only once. Study-wide findings and caveats: From stable hyperthyroidism, ophthalmopathy was separated by a 13-signature model with 85% to 90% sensitivity and more than 75% specificity. The authors also found most expanded thyroid clonotypes above 0.001 frequency in blood.

Germline V CDR1 and CDR2: SGHAT, FQNNGV. The CDR3 extends over 16 amino acids. With 0 bases removed from V and 6 bases from J, the gap between germline ends came to 12 bases. Hyperthyroidism patients were newly diagnosed, under 2 months' duration, aged 18 to 65. Lactation, pregnancy, uncontrolled infections and other autoimmune diseases were all grounds for excluding patients. The chain recombines TRBV11-2 with TRBJ1-6; D ambiguous. Sequencing input: peripheral blood or thyroid tissue (not recorded which). The TCR was taken from an adult man with Graves' hyperthyroidism. Written as DNA, the CDR3 is TGTGCCAGCAGCTTAGATAGACTAAAGCTTAATTCACCCCTCCACTTT. Protein: CASSLDRLKLNSPLHF.